This T cell receptor beta chain derives from a study of shared clonotypes between healthy human individuals. General study results and limits: Naive CD4 clonotype sharing across several donors was 4% to 5%. Investigators collected only blood, and repertoires in tissues likely differ.

The deep-level immunoSEQ assay was used. TCRdb's copy holds only in-frame clones and misses some; the assay was immunoSEQ multiplex PCR. The sample shows approximately 1.5 million clones, 95% to 99% of them seen only once. All of the donors resided in Nashville, Tennessee, and each was a Caucasian adult. Comments on this clone: Its antigen is as yet unknown.

In germline, CDR1 is LNHDA, CDR2 SQIVND (reference sequence). After removal of 4 bases from V and 1 base from J, the junction contained 6 bases not matched to a gene. CDR3 length: 16 amino acids. This chain uses TRBV19 with TRBJ1-2; 10 bases line up with TRBD1. The TCR was taken from a man younger than 40 in good health. Material for sequencing was naive CD4+ T cells sorted from blood. Subset specified: CD45RA+ positively selected. CDR3 bases: TGTGCCAGTAGTACCGGGACAGGGGCCCTTAACTATGGCTACACCTTC. It encodes CASSTGTGALNYGYTF.